Presented here are 31 T cell receptor beta chains from one specimen sequenced in a study of T cell responses to AZD1222 COVID-19 vaccine. The data were produced by immunoSEQ multiplex PCR, yet TCRdb's version contains in-frame clones alone and is incomplete. The table has fewer than 200,000 clones, 88% seen once. Sequenced here: peripheral blood, sampled 28 days after the second AZD1222 dose. The source of these receptors is an adult who received the AZD1222 COVID-19 vaccine.

The gene calls are TRBV9 and TRBJ2-1; D might be TRBD2 (6 bases). With 0 bases removed from V and 7 bases from J, the gap between germline ends came to 17 bases. Per the germline V gene, CDR1 is SGDLS and CDR2 is YYNGEE. This CDR3 contains 16 residues. The chain's CDR3 is CASSVGIGEVTNEQFF. Here the CDR3 DNA reads TGTGCCAGCAGCGTAGGAATTGGGGAGGTGACGAATGAGCAGTTCTTC.

The rearrangement links TRBV30 to TRBJ2-2; TRBD2 agrees at 11 bases. The CDR3 has 15 amino acids. Germline CDR1 is GTSNPN and CDR2 is SVGIG (reference sequence). Germline trimming cut 4 bases from V and 6 bases from J; bases unmatched to any gene: 7. CDR3 in DNA: TGTGCCTGGATGTGGCAGACTAGCGGGGCCGGGGAGCTGTTTTTT. Its translation is CAWMWQTSGAGELFF.

V gene TRBV2 combines with J gene TRBJ2-5, with D possibly matching TRBD2 (5 bases). V lost 7 bases to trimming and J lost 4 bases, with 19 bases between them. The CDR3 covers 15 residues. The germline V gene encodes CDR1 SNHLY and CDR2 FYNNEI. The CDR3 nucleotides are TGTGCCAGCACCAAGCTAGGCGGGCGCGGAGAGACCCAGTACTTC. This translates into CASTKLGGRGETQYF.

The chain employs TRBV10-2 and TRBJ1-2; D perhaps matches TRBD1 (5 bases). The CDR3 is made up of 15 amino acids. Germline V gene sequence: CDR1 WSHSY, CDR2 SAAADI. The V end lost 2 bases, the J end lost 4 bases, and 14 bases lay between the germline ends. Written as DNA, the CDR3 is TGCGCCAGCAGTGAGCCCCGGGCAGGGATCTATGGCTACACCTTC. Translated, it gives CASSEPRAGIYGYTF.

The genes are TRBV6-5 and TRBJ2-7; 8 positions match TRBD1. Germline-derived CDR1 and CDR2 are MNHEY and SVGAGI. With 4 bases clipped from V and 3 bases from J, the junction kept 8 bases outside the gene matches. This CDR3 has 15 residues. The CDR3 nucleotides are TGTGCCAGCAGTTCCCCTGAGACAGGGGACTACGAGCAGTACTTC. Translation: CASSSPETGDYEQYF.

The chain couples TRBV5-1 to TRBJ1-2; a possible D gene is TRBD1 (6 bases). The V end lost 7 bases, the J end lost 5 bases, and 18 bases lay between the germline ends. This CDR3 contains 14 residues. Germline V lookup: CDR1 SGHRS, CDR2 YFSETQ. The CDR3 DNA reads TGCGCCAGCTCTCGACAGGAATCGGGATATGGCTACACCTTC. Protein: CASSRQESGYGYTF.

The V call is TRBV4-1, the J call TRBJ2-7; 9 nucleotides align to TRBD2. V was clipped by 4 bases and J by 4 bases; unmatched bases: 8. Looked up from germline, CDR1 is MGHRA and CDR2 is YSYEKL. The CDR3 is 15 residues long. The CDR3 loop reads CASSPRGTSTYEQYF. The CDR3 DNA reads TGCGCCAGCAGCCCAAGGGGGACTAGCACATACGAGCAGTACTTC.

The V gene is TRBV11-3, the J gene TRBJ1-1, with TRBD1 identical over 9 bases. CDR3 length: 13 residues. The ends lost 5 bases at V and 9 bases at J; junction bases unmatched: 7. The germline V gene encodes CDR1 SGHNT and CDR2 YENEEA. CDR3 amino acids: CASSPGQGKQAFF. CDR3 bases: TGTGCCAGCAGCCCGGGACAGGGAAAGCAAGCTTTCTTT.

V is TRBV7-9 and J is TRBJ1-2, with D perhaps matching TRBD1 (5 bases). The V end was cut by 1 base, the J end by 2 bases, with 17 bases between. Germline V gene data show CDR1 as SEHNR and CDR2 as FQNEAQ (reference sequence). The CDR3 covers 17 residues. The CDR3: CASSLGPQGTGNYGYTF. CDR3 coding DNA: TGTGCCAGCAGCTTAGGCCCCCAAGGGACGGGGAACTATGGCTACACCTTC.

The J gene is TRBJ2-3, the V gene TRBV4-3; D possibly corresponds to TRBD2 (5 bases). This CDR3 region has 14 residues. Per the germline V gene, CDR1 is LGHNA and CDR2 is YSLEER. V shed 0 bases and J shed 4 bases, with 8 bases lying between them. The CDR3 coding sequence is TGCGCCAGCAGCCAAGACGAGGGCCCAGATACGCAGTATTTT. This encodes CASSQDEGPDTQYF.

Only one count was recorded for this clone. V gene TRBV15 combines with J gene TRBJ2-4; D unclear. Germline assignment: CDR1 LNHNV and CDR2 YYDKDF (reference sequence). The ends were cut back, 0 bases at V and 5 bases at J, with 14 bases in the middle. This CDR3 has 16 amino acids. The CDR3 DNA follows: TGTGCCACCAGCAGAGATTTGAGCCCCTCAGAAAACATTCAGTACTTC. It yields the protein CATSRDLSPSENIQYF.

The rearrangement uses TRBV19 and TRBJ2-1, with TRBD1 matching over 7 bases. With V trimmed by 3 bases and J by 8 bases, 4 bases remained unmatched. The CDR3 extends over 13 amino acids. Germline-derived CDR1 and CDR2 are LNHDA and SQIVND (reference sequence). CDR3 amino acids: CASSISRGYEQFF. In DNA form, the CDR3 reads TGTGCCAGTAGTATTTCCAGGGGGTATGAGCAGTTCTTC.

The chain recombines TRBV11-3 with TRBJ2-1; perhaps TRBD2 as D (6 bases). The V end was cut by 2 bases, the J end by 5 bases, with 13 bases between. The CDR3 is 15 residues long. CDR1 and CDR2 (germline): SGHNT, YENEEA. CDR3 DNA sequence: TGTGCCAGCAGCTTAAGAGCGGGCGGGAACAATGAGCAGTTCTTC. Translated, it gives CASSLRAGGNNEQFF.

The V and J genes are TRBV3-1 (or the pseudogene TRBV3-2) and TRBJ2-5; 10 bases agree with TRBD2. Germline-derived CDR1 and CDR2 are LGHDT and YNNKEL (reference sequence). J lost 4 bases, V lost 3 bases, and 11 bases had no gene match. The CDR3 totals 17 residues. This CDR3 reads CASSQARMTSGLETQYF. In DNA, the CDR3 is TGTGCCAGCAGCCAGGCGCGGATGACTAGCGGGTTAGAGACCCAGTACTTC.

The rearrangement joins TRBV30 to TRBJ1-2; D is ambiguous. Germline V CDR1 and CDR2: GTSNPN, SVGIG (reference sequence). V was cut by 0 bases and J by 14 bases, with 13 bases left in between. This CDR3 spans 11 amino acids. CDR3 sequence: CAWSVSTGRTF. The CDR3 region has the DNA TGTGCCTGGAGTGTATCAACGGGGAGGACCTTC. The full variable domain, with the rest looked up from reference TRBV30 and TRBJ1-2, is SQTIHQWPATLVQPVGSPLSLECTVEGTSNPNLYWYRQAAGRGLQLLFYSVGIGQISSEVPQNLSASRPQDRQFILSSKKLLLSDSGFYLCAWSVSTGRTFGSGTRLTVV.

This sequence joins TRBV6-2 or TRBV6-3 and TRBJ2-1; either TRBD1 or TRBD2 may supply D (5 bases each). The CDR3 is 15 amino acids. The V end lost 0 bases, the J end lost 4 bases, and 10 bases lay between the germline ends. The germline CDR1 and CDR2 sequences are MNHEY and SVGEGT. The CDR3 DNA reads as TGTGCCAGCAGTTACTCGGGGACCCTGTACAATGAGCAGTTCTTC. Translation: CASSYSGTLYNEQFF.

In DNA, the CDR3 is TGTGCCACCAGCAGAGTGAGGGGTTCTAACTATGGCTACACCTTC. Its protein is CATSRVRGSNYGYTF. The chain is built from TRBV15 and TRBJ1-2; D perhaps matches TRBD1 (5 bases). Germline V gene data show CDR1 as LNHNV and CDR2 as YYDKDF (reference sequence). The CDR3 length is 15 residues. V was trimmed by 1 base and J by 0 bases, leaving 9 bases between them.

The J gene is TRBJ1-2, the V gene TRBV15, with 12 bases aligning to TRBD1. This CDR3 contains 15 residues. Trimming at V came to 1 base and at J to 7 bases, leaving 4 bases not matched to a gene. Germline CDR1 and CDR2: LNHNV and YYDKDF (reference sequence). CDR3 in amino acids: CATSRVGTGGAGYTF. CDR3 coding DNA: TGTGCCACCAGCAGAGTAGGGACAGGGGGCGCTGGCTACACCTTC.

The rearrangement uses TRBV30 and TRBJ1-3; 7 nucleotides align to TRBD1. Germline V gene lookup returns CDR1 GTSNPN and CDR2 SVGIG (reference sequence). Trimming at V came to 1 base and at J to 0 bases, leaving 3 bases not matched to a gene. CDR3 length equals 15 residues. The CDR3 sequence: CAWSGQGRSGNTIYF. For the CDR3, the DNA is TGTGCCTGGAGTGGACAGGGACGCTCTGGAAACACCATATATTTT.

The chain combines TRBV6-6 with TRBJ1-1; D may be TRBD1 (5 bases). This CDR3 comprises 13 residues. V was pared by 4 bases and J by 4 bases, with 10 bases between. CDR1 and CDR2 (germline): MNHNY, SVGAGI (reference sequence). CDR3 sequence: CASSFNGGTEAFF. For the CDR3, the DNA is TGTGCCAGCAGTTTTAATGGGGGCACTGAAGCTTTCTTT.

This sequence joins TRBV10-3 and TRBJ1-1, with unresolved D. The germline V and J ends were trimmed by 8 bases and 7 bases, with 20 bases remaining between them. Germline lookup yields CDR1 ENHRY and CDR2 SYGVKD. This CDR3 contains 14 residues. The chain's CDR3 is CAILNIRGVVEAFF. The CDR3, as DNA: TGTGCCATCCTAAATATTCGCGGCGTAGTTGAAGCTTTCTTT.

This clone showed up just a few times. The chain couples TRBV30 to TRBJ1-5; D gene unclear. The V gene lost 0 bases and the J gene lost 4 bases, with 7 bases spanning the gap. The germline V gene has CDR1 GTSNPN and CDR2 SVGIG (reference sequence). This CDR3 spans 13 amino acids. The CDR3 bases are TGTGCCTGGAGTGTGGAGGAGAATCAGCCCCAGCATTTT. This codes for CAWSVEENQPQHF.

This chain connects TRBV18 to TRBJ1-4; D is possibly TRBD1 (6 bases). The CDR3 loop spans 15 amino acids. Germline values: CDR1 KGHSH, CDR2 LQKENI. Deletions cut 4 bases from V and 5 bases from J, with 14 bases between. Written as DNA, the CDR3 is TGTGCCAGCTCACTAATGACAGGACGAAATGAAAAACTGTTTTTT. It is translated as CASSLMTGRNEKLFF.

There are a few counts of this clone. The gene calls are TRBV4-1 and TRBJ1-1; D unresolved. Trimming stripped 0 bases from V and 11 bases from J, with 16 bases between. Germline assignment: CDR1 MGHRA and CDR2 YSYEKL. This CDR3 spans 14 amino acids. As DNA, the CDR3 is TGCGCCAGCAGCCAAGATCGAGCGCTGGTTACGGCTTTCTTT. It codes for CASSQDRALVTAFF.

This clone was counted between two and nine times. This chain connects TRBV2 to TRBJ1-2; TRBD1 matches at 7 bases. The CDR3 is made up of 13 amino acids. Per germline, CDR1 SNHLY and CDR2 FYNNEI. With 6 bases clipped from V and 4 bases from J, the junction kept 5 bases outside the gene matches. The CDR3 DNA sequence: TGTGCCAGCAGACCGGGACAGTTCTATGGCTACACCTTC. Its protein product is CASRPGQFYGYTF.

The V call is TRBV6-5, the J call TRBJ1-5, with TRBD1 matching 7 bases. The length of the CDR3 is 13 residues. Per germline, CDR1 MNHEY and CDR2 SVGAGI. Germline trimming cut 11 bases from V and 6 bases from J; bases unmatched to any gene: 10. Here the CDR3 DNA reads TGTGCCGCCCGACAGGGATTAACTCAGCCCCAGCATTTT. This gives the protein CAARQGLTQPQHF.

The rearrangement joins TRBV10-2 to TRBJ1-6; 8 positions agree with TRBD1. V shed 2 bases, J shed 6 bases, and the junction held 9 bases outside the gene matches. CDR3 length equals 17 residues. Germline V gives CDR1 WSHSY, CDR2 SAAADI. The CDR3 sequence: CASSERTGTGGNSPLHF. For the CDR3, the DNA is TGCGCCAGCAGTGAGCGAACCGGGACAGGTGGTAATTCACCCCTCCACTTT.

CDR3 sequence: CASSLEPSGTYGYTF. The CDR3 coding sequence is TGTGCCAGCAGCTTAGAACCTTCCGGGACTTATGGCTACACCTTC. The V call is TRBV11-2, the J call TRBJ1-2; possible D gene TRBD1, 5 bases. The CDR3 loop spans 15 amino acids. Trimming shortened V by 0 bases and J by 5 bases, and 13 bases separated the two germline ends. The germline V gene has CDR1 SGHAT and CDR2 FQNNGV.

The chain uses TRBV6-5 and TRBJ1-1; possible D gene TRBD1, 5 bases. The CDR3 covers 13 residues. Germline lookup yields CDR1 MNHEY and CDR2 SVGAGI. V lost 4 bases, J lost 11 bases, and 17 bases lay in between. For the CDR3, the DNA is TGTGCCAGCAGTTTATTAGGGCAGGGCGGCGCTTTCTTT. This codes for CASSLLGQGGAFF.

The CDR3 DNA reads TGCAGTGCTAGCTGGGAGGGTATAACTTTCTTT. Amino acid sequence: CSASWEGITFF. The chain uses TRBV20-1 and TRBJ1-1; no reliable D call. Germline V gene lookup returns CDR1 DFQATT and CDR2 SNEGSKA (reference sequence). The CDR3 has 11 amino acids. Trimming shortened V by 3 bases and J by 12 bases, and 14 bases separated the two germline ends.

The CDR3 coding sequence is TGTGCCAGCAGCTTAGCAACAGGGGGGCCCCGGCTTCAACACAATGAGCAGTTCTTC. The encoded protein is CASSLATGGPRLQHNEQFF. The genes are TRBV11-1 and TRBJ2-1; 8 bases map to TRBD1. CDR1 SGHAT and CDR2 FQDESV come from the germline V gene (reference sequence). This CDR3 region has 19 residues. The V segment lost 0 bases and the J segment 5 bases; nucleotides outside the gene matches: 15. The whole variable domain, remainder taken from reference TRBV11-1 and TRBJ2-1, is EAEVAQSPRYKITEKSQAVAFWCDPISGHATLYWYRQILGQGPELLVQFQDESVVDDSQLPKDRFSAERLKGVDSTLKIQPAELGDSAMYLCASSLATGGPRLQHNEQFFGPGTRLTVL.